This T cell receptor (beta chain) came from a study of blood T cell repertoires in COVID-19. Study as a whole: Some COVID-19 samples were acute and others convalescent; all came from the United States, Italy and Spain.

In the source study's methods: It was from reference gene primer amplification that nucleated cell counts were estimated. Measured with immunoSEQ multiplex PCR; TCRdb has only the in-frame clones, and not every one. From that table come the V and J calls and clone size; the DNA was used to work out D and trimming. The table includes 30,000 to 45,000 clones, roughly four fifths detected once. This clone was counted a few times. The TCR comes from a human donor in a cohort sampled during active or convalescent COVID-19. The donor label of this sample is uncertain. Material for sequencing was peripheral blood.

In DNA, the CDR3 is TGTGCCAGCAGTTCCCGCGTAGCGGGAGGGGGCACAGATACGCAGTATTTT. This encodes CASSSRVAGGGTDTQYF. This chain uses TRBV7-9 with TRBJ2-3, with 11 bases fitting TRBD2. The V gene end was trimmed by 6 bases and the J gene end by 1 base; junction bases not matched to a gene: 9. Germline CDR1 SEHNR, CDR2 FQNEAQ (reference sequence). The CDR3 sequence is 17 residues long.